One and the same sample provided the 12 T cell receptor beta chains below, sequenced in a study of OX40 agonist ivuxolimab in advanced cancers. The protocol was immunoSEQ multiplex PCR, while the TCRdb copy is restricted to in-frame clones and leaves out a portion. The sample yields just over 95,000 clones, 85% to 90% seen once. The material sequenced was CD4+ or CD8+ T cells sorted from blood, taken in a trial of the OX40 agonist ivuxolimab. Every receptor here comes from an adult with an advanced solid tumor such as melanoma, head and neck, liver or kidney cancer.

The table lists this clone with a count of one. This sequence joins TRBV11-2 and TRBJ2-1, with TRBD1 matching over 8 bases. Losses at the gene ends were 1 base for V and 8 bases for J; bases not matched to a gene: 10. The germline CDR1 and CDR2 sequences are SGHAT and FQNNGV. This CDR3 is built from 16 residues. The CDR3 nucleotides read TGTGCCAGCAGCTTAGCTGGAGGACAGGGTATCGATGAGCAGTTCTTC. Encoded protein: CASSLAGGQGIDEQFF. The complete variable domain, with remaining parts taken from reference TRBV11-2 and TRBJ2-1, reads EAGVAQSPRYKIIEKRQSVAFWCNPISGHATLYWYQQILGQGPKLLIQFQNNGVVDDSQLPKDRFSAERLKGVDSTLKIQPAKLEDSAVYLCASSLAGGQGIDEQFFGPGTRLTVL.

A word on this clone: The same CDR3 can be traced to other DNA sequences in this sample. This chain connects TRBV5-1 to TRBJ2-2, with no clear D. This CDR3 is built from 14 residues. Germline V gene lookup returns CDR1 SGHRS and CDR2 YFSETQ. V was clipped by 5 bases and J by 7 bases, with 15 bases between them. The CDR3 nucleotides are TGCGCCAGCAGTTACGGACGGAGCATCGGGGAGCTGTTTTTT. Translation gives CASSYGRSIGELFF.

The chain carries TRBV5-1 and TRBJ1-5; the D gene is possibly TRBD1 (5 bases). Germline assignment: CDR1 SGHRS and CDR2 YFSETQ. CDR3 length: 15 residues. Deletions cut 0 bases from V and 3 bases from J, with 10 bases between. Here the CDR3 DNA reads TGCGCCAGCAGCTTGGCAGGGTACAACAATCAGCCCCAGCATTTT. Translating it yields CASSLAGYNNQPQHF.

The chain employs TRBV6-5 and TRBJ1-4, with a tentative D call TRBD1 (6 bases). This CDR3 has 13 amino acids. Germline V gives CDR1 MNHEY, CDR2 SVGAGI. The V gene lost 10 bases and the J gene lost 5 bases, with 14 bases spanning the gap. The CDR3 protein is CATKQRGNEKLFF. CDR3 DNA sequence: TGTGCCACCAAACAGAGGGGGAATGAAAAACTGTTTTTT.

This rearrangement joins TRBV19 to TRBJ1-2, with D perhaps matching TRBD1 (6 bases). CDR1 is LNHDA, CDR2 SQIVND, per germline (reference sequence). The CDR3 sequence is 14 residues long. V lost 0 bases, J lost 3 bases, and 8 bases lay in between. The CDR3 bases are TGTGCCAGTAGTATAGAGGACAGATACTATGGCTACACCTTC. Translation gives CASSIEDRYYGYTF. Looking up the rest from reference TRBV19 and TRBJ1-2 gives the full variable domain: DGGITQSPKYLFRKEGQNVTLSCEQNLNHDAMYWYRQDPGQGLRLIYYSQIVNDFQKGDIAEGYSVSREKKESFPLTVTSAQKNPTAFYLCASSIEDRYYGYTFGSGTRLTVV.

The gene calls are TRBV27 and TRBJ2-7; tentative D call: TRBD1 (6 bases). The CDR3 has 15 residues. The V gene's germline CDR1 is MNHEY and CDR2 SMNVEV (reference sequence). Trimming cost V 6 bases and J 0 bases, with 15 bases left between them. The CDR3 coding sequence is TGTGCCAGCAGAACAAAGGGGGACGGCTCCTACGAGCAGTACTTC. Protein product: CASRTKGDGSYEQYF.

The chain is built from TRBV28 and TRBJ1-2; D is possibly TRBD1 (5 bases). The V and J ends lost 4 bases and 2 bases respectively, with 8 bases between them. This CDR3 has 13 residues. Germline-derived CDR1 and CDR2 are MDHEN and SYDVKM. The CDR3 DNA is TGTGCCAGCAGTTGGGACGGCAACTATGGCTACACCTTC. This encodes CASSWDGNYGYTF.

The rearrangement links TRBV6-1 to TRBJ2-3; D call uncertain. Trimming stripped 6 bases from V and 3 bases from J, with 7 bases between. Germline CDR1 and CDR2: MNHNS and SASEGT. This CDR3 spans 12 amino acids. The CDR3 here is CASRVRTDTQYF. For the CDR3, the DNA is TGTGCCAGCAGAGTCCGGACAGATACGCAGTATTTT.

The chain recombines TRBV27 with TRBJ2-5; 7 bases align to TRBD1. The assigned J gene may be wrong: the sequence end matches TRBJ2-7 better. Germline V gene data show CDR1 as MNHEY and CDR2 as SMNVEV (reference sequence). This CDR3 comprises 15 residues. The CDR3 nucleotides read TGTGCCAGCAGTCCCCGAGGGGGCGGACCCTACGAGCAGTACTTC. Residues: CASSPRGGGPYEQYF.

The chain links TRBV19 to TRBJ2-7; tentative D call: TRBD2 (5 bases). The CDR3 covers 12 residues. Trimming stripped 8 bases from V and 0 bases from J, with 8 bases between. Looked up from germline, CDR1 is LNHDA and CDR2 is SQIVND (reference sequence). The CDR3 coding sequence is TGTGCCAGTGGGAGCGCCTCCTACGAGCAGTACTTC. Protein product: CASGSASYEQYF.

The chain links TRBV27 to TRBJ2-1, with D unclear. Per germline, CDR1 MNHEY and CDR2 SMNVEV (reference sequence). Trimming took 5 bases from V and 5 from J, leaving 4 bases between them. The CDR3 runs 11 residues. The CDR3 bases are TGTGCCAGCAGTCTGGACAATGAGCAGTTCTTC. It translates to CASSLDNEQFF.

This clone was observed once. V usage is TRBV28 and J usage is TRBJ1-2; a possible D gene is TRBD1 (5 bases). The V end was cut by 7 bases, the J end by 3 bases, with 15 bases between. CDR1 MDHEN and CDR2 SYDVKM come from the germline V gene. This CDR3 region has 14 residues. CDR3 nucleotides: TGTGCCAGCACCCAACCAGGGTTTTACTATGGCTACACCTTC. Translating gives CASTQPGFYYGYTF.